This T cell receptor (beta chain) was recorded in a study of beta chain features in type 1 diabetes. The V gene's germline CDR1 is MNHEY and CDR2 SVGAGI. The ends were cut back, 5 bases at V and 5 bases at J, with 15 bases in the middle. The CDR3 spans 14 residues. Study results and limitations: The analysis here could not establish whether HLA type shapes TCRB rearrangement.

Sequencing targeted expressed TCRB transcripts, as all isolated RNA had been reverse transcribed. Using immunoSEQ multiplex PCR, the repertoire was profiled, and TCRdb retains in-frame clones only, with some absent. The sample consists of 150,000 to 200,000 clones, approximately 9% of them appearing once. In the case of this clone: Its specificity is unknown.

Sequencing input: central memory CD4+ T cells from blood. The chain employs TRBV6-5 and TRBJ1-2; D is ambiguous. The clonotype comes from a woman between 18 and 30 years old in good health. CDR3 loop: CASSGPRGSYGYTF. The CDR3 DNA reads TGTGCCAGCAGTGGCCCCCGGGGTTCGTATGGCTACACCTTC.